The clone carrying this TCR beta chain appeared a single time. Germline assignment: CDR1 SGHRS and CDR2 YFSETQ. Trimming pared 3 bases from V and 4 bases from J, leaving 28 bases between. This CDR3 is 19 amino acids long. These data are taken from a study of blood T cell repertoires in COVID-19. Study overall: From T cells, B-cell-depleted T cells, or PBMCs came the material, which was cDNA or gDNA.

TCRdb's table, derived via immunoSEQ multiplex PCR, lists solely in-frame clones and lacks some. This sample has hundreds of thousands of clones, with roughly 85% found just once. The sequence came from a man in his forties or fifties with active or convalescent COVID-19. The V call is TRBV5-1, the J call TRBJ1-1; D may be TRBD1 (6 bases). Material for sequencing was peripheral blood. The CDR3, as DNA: TGCGCCAGCAGCTACGCCCCGGGGGGCCCTCGCGCTGGGGGCACTGAAGCTTTCTTT. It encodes CASSYAPGGPRAGGTEAFF.